This T cell receptor (beta chain) was captured in a study of Ad26.COV2.S vaccination and SARS-CoV-2 variants. Findings and limits, study-wide: Once vaccination had occurred, spike-specific CD8+ and CD4+ T cell responses reportedly showed substantial breadth. Quantification of TCR breadth and depth may have yielded underestimates of total T cell responses. Vaccinees and placebo recipients showed similar non-spike TCR breadth. Placebo recipients showed lower spike-specific TCR breadth than vaccinees.

Looked up from germline, CDR1 is SGHRS and CDR2 is YFSETQ. The CDR3 extends over 15 amino acids. Trimming stripped 0 bases from V and 0 bases from J, with 10 bases between. Concerning this clone: What it binds is not known.

Assay: immunoSEQ multiplex PCR; the TCRdb copy retains only in-frame clones and omits some. The sample shows under 95,000 clones, under 90% of them seen only once. The chain is built from TRBV5-1 and TRBJ2-7; possibly TRBD1 or TRBD2 for D (5 bases each). The source was peripheral blood, collected after recovery from COVID-19. This TCR was sampled from a human donor who had recovered from COVID-19. The CDR3 region is CASSLGGTSSYEQYF. The CDR3 DNA sequence: TGCGCCAGCAGCTTGGGTGGGACGAGCTCCTACGAGCAGTACTTC.